The 2 T cell receptor beta chains reported below all come from one sample, sequenced in a study of blood T cell repertoires in COVID-19. Some clones are missing from TCRdb's copy, which holds only in-frame ones; the method was immunoSEQ multiplex PCR. The sample includes 130,000 or so clones, less than 85% of them seen just once. Source material: peripheral blood. The receptors come from a woman aged 60 to 75 with acute or convalescent COVID-19.

This clone came up a few times. The chain employs TRBV7-9 and TRBJ2-1; D not resolved. CDR1 and CDR2 (germline): SEHNR, FQNEAQ (reference sequence). With 4 bases removed from V and 9 bases from J, the gap between germline ends came to 10 bases. The CDR3 spans 12 residues. For the CDR3, the DNA is TGTGCCAGCAGCTCTAGTGGCAGTGAGCAGTTCTTC. It translates to CASSSSGSEQFF.

J is TRBJ1-3 and V is TRBV24-1; D unclear. Trimming cost V 1 base and J 6 bases, with 3 bases left between them. Germline assignment: CDR1 KGHDR and CDR2 SFDVKD. CDR3 length equals 12 residues. CDR3 in DNA: TGTGCCACCAGTGATTTCTCAAACACCATATATTTT. As protein: CATSDFSNTIYF.